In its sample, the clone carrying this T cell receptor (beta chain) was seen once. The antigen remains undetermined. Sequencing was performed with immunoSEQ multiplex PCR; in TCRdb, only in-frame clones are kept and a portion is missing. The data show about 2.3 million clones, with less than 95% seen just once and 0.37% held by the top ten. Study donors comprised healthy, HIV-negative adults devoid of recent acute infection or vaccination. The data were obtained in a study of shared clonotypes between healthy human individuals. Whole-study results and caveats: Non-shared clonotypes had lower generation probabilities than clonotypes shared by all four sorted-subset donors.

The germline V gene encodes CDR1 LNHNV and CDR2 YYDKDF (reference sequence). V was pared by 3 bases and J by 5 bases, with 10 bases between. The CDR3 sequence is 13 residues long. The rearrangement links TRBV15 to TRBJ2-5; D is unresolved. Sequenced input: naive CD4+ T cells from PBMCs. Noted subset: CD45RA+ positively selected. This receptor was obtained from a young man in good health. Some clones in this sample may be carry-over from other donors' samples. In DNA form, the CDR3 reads TGTGCCACCAGCAGCGTCGTCGAGGAGACCCAGTACTTC. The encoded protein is CATSSVVEETQYF.